Sequencing of this TCR beta chain was carried out in a study of CD8 T cells in ankylosing spondylitis (dated by TCRdb to the late 2010s). In terms of the full investigation: The study set out to find disease-linked TCR variants by profiling T cell receptor beta repertoires in ankylosing spondylitis patients and healthy donors. The full study cohort comprised roughly 24 ankylosing spondylitis patients and some 110 healthy donors. Peripheral blood samples were taken, and synovial fluid was additionally collected from ankylosing spondylitis patients. Summary of the overall study and its limitations: According to the report, matched synovial fluid samples from ankylosing spondylitis patients were significantly enriched for the disease-linked clones. A TCR beta motif of about 8 highly homologous amino acid variants appeared characteristic of blood from ankylosing spondylitis patients. The disease-linked clones had a CD8+ phenotype and were found at relatively low frequencies in peripheral blood. Some motif variants were previously reported in synovial fluid and blood of reactive arthritis patients, suggesting common disease-initiation mechanisms.

With regard to this clonotype: The target of this receptor is not known. Base qualities were left out, and no much larger clone turns up one base away.

The CDR3 runs 16 residues from the cysteine to the phenylalanine. Only the CDR3 portion is preserved as DNA: 48 bases, with reading frame beginning at the first base. TCRdb names Illumina HiSeq 2500 as the instrument used. Quantitative 5'-RACE with molecular barcodes was the method used to prepare the TCR beta libraries. In the original analysis: A new computational method based on a probabilistic model of VDJ rearrangement was used to identify disease-linked TCR variants. TCRdb trimmed public reads at Q25 via fastp, called clones via MiXCR and kept in-frame beta chains. Entries that share a CDR3 protein sequence are merged under the most common genes and DNA. The V and J calls here are based on TCRdb, not the publication. The sample contains about 700,000 distinct CDR3 sequences, roughly 20% of them found a single time. The ten most abundant clones make up about 19% of the sample.

This clonotype was obtained from a male donor with ankylosing spondylitis. The rearrangement combines TRBV21-1 with TRBJ2-5; no check of the table's D call, TRBD1, against the DNA was made. TRBV21-1 is listed as a pseudogene. The sequenced sample was blood, either unsorted or a sorted T cell fraction (not recorded which). The DNA sequence reads TGTGCCAGCAGCATACAATTACCGGGGTTCCGGGAGACCCAGTACTTC. Its protein product is CASSIQLPGFRETQYF.